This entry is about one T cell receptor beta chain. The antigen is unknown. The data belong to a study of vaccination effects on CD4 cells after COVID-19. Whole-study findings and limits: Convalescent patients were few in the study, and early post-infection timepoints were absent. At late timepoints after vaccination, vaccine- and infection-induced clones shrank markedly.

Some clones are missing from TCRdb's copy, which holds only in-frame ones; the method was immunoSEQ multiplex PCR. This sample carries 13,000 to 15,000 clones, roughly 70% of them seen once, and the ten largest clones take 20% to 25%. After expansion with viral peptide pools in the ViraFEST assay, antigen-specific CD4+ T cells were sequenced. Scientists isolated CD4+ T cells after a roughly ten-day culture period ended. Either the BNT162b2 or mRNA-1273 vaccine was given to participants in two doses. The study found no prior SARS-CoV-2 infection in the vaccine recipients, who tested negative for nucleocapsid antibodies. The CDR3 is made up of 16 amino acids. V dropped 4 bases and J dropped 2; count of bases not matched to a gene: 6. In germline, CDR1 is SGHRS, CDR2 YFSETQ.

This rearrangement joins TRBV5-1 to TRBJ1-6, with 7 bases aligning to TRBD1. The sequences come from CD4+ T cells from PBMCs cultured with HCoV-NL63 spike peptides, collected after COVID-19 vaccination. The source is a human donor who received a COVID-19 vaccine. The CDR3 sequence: CASSATGSAYNSPLHF. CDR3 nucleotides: TGCGCCAGCAGCGCGACAGGGAGTGCCTATAATTCACCCCTCCACTTT.